This T cell receptor beta chain comes out of a study of CD4 T cells in relation to SARS-CoV-2 and coronaviruses. Study details: ViraFEST: roughly 9-day antigen culture of PBMCs, then TCR beta CDR3 sequencing. Convalescent patients were fewer than ten males and 4 females; two were Hispanic.

The method was immunoSEQ multiplex PCR; TCRdb's version includes in-frame clones alone and lacks a portion of them. Of tens of thousands of clones listed, around 82% are singletons. The CDR3 has 13 residues. The germline CDR1 and CDR2 sequences are MDHEN and SYDVKM. V was cut by 6 bases and J by 2 bases, with 11 bases left in between. A remark on this clone: What it recognizes is unknown.

The sequence came from an adult with COVID-19. The chain combines TRBV28 with TRBJ2-7; D is perhaps TRBD2 (6 bases). The sequenced material came from naive CD4+ T cells from PBMCs, cultured in vitro. Subset noted: naive CD4+ T cells isolated by negative enrichment. Written as DNA, the CDR3 is TGTGCCAGCAGGGCGGGACTTGCCTACGAGCAGTACTTC. Encoded protein: CASRAGLAYEQYF.